This T cell receptor beta chain was profiled in a study of blood T cell repertoires in COVID-19. Across the study: The study drew acute and convalescent COVID-19 samples from the United States, Italy and Spain. PBMCs, B-cell-depleted T cells, or T cells were the source of the cDNA or gDNA that made up the material.

In the source study's methods: By means of reference gene primer amplification, nucleated cell counts were estimated. Assay: immunoSEQ multiplex PCR; the TCRdb copy retains only in-frame clones and omits some. V and J calls plus clone size are reproduced from that table; the DNA served to infer D and trimming. In the table there are 170,000 or so clones, roughly 80% of which are singletons. V lost 5 bases to trimming and J lost 2 bases, with 21 bases between them. This CDR3 is 17 amino acids long. Germline loops: CDR1 SGHTA, CDR2 FQGNSA. Specimen: peripheral blood. The sequence derives from a woman between 65 and 79 years old with COVID-19, enrolled during active disease. This rearrangement joins TRBV7-2 to TRBJ1-2, with D possibly TRBD1 on 5 matching bases. CDR3 sequence reads: CASSPGTGEGRNYGYTF. The DNA of the CDR3 is TGTGCCAGCAGCCCCGGTACCGGAGAGGGGAGGAACTATGGCTACACCTTC.